A single sample is the source of the 2 T cell receptor beta chains below, sequenced in a study of blood T cell repertoires in COVID-19. Clones were read by immunoSEQ multiplex PCR, and TCRdb kept only the in-frame ones, dropping some. The data hold 200,000 to 300,000 clones, with 80% to 95% observed a single time. The sequenced material came from peripheral blood. These receptors originate from a man aged 30 to 45 with COVID-19, enrolled during active disease.

The chain joins TRBV11-1 to TRBJ1-2; TRBD1 agrees at 7 bases. Germline V CDR1 and CDR2: SGHAT, FQDESV (reference sequence). The CDR3 runs 13 residues. V was clipped by 5 bases and J by 6 bases; unmatched bases: 6. DNA of the CDR3: TGTGCCAGCAGCACAGGGGTACGGGATGGCTACACCTTC. Its protein product is CASSTGVRDGYTF.

The rearrangement links TRBV6-5 to TRBJ2-7; 9 bases agree with TRBD2. The CDR3 contains 15 residues. The V gene end was trimmed by 6 bases and the J gene end by 2 bases; junction bases not matched to a gene: 8. Germline V gene data show CDR1 as MNHEY and CDR2 as SVGAGI. The CDR3 spells CASRPSGGPTYEQYF. The DNA for the CDR3 is TGTGCCAGCAGACCAAGCGGGGGGCCCACCTACGAGCAGTACTTC.